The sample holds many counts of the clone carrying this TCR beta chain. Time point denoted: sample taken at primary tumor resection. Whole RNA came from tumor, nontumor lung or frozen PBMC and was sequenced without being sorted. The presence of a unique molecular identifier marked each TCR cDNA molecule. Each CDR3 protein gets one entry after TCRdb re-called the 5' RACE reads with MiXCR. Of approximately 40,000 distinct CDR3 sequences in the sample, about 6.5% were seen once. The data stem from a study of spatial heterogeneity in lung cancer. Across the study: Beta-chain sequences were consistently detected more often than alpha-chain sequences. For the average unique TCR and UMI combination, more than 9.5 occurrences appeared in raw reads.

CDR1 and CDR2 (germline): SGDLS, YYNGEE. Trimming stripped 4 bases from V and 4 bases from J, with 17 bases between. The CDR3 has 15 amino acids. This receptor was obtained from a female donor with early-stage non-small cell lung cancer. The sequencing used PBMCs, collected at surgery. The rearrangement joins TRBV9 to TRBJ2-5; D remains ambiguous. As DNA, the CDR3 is TGTGCCAGCAGCCCCCGGGCAGCGTACGGAGAGACCCAGTACTTC. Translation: CASSPRAAYGETQYF.